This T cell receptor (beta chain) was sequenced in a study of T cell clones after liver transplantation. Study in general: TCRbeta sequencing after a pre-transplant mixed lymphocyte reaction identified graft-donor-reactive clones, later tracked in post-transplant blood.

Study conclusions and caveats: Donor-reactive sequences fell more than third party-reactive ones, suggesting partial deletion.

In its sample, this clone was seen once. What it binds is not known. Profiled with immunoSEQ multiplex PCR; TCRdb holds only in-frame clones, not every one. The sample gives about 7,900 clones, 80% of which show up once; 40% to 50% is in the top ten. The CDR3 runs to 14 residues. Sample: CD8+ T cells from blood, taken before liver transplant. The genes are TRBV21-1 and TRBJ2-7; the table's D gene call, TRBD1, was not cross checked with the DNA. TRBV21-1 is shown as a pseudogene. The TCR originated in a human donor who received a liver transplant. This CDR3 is CASTMDSPPYEQYF. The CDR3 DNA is TGTGCCAGCACCATGGACAGTCCTCCCTACGAGCAGTACTTC.